A selection of T cell receptor beta chains follows, all from one sample in a study of Tregs in tolerant kidney transplant recipients. The table came from immunoSEQ multiplex PCR; TCRdb's copy has only in-frame clones and leaves some out. The sample lists about 81,000 clones, 91% seen once, with approximately 1.4% in the top ten. This specimen consisted of CD4+ T cells from blood (PBMCs), obtained 24 months after the transplant. The receptors were sampled from a human patient who received a combined kidney and bone marrow transplant. Some of the T cells might come from the graft donor. The CDR3 runs from the conserved cysteine through the conserved F or W. Fields, in order: V gene, CDR3 protein.

v_gene: TRBV28
CDR3aa: CASSLNLLGGAFF

v_gene: TRBV7-7
CDR3aa: CASSSASGNTGELFF

v_gene: TRBV11-3
CDR3aa: CASSTRVSGYTF

v_gene: TRBV11-2
CDR3aa: CASSLEWRANSPLHF

v_gene: TRBV19
CDR3aa: CASSMGQGVGYTF

v_gene: TRBV5-1
CDR3aa: CASSLPSGRMLYEQYF

v_gene: TRBV5-4
CDR3aa: CASSLSLRQVDNYGYTF

v_gene: TRBV5-1
CDR3aa: CASSLARTGVWTGNTIYF

v_gene: TRBV7-9
CDR3aa: CASSVGQGPSYGYTF

v_gene: TRBV11-2
CDR3aa: CASSLPYRHRNTEAFF

v_gene: TRBV19
CDR3aa: CASSNWSNQPQHF

v_gene: TRBV4-1
CDR3aa: CASSEGGLLYEQYF

v_gene: TRBV11-2
CDR3aa: CASSRRETYYEQYF

v_gene: TRBV5-1
CDR3aa: CASSWGQEHYEQYF

v_gene: TRBV5-1
CDR3aa: CASTSLGNTGELFF